These 32 T cell receptor beta chains originate from one sample sequenced in a study of blood T cells in healthy people across ages. Then a second PCR, running roughly 7 to 11 cycles, was carried out with a sample-barcoded 5' primer and a J-beta primer mix. Each CDR3 protein is one row after TCRdb ran MiXCR on the 5' RACE reads. The repertoire includes 700,000 or so distinct CDR3 sequences, roughly two fifths of them detected once, and roughly 30% sits in the top ten. Material for sequencing was blood. The receptors here all came from a man older than 75 in good health.

The rearrangement links TRBV29-1 to TRBJ2-3; 10 bases align to TRBD1. The V gene's germline CDR1 is SQVTM and CDR2 ANQGSEA. This CDR3 is built from 14 residues. After removal of 7 bases from V and 6 bases from J, the junction contained 10 bases not matched to a gene. The CDR3: CSDRDRGGADTQYF. The CDR3 coding sequence is TGCAGCGACAGGGACAGGGGTGGGGCGGATACGCAGTATTTT.

This clonotype has a handful of counts. V gene TRBV18 combines with J gene TRBJ2-5; D perhaps matches TRBD2 (6 bases). Trimming cost V 4 bases and J 5 bases, with 20 bases left between them. Germline V CDR1 and CDR2: KGHSH, LQKENI. The CDR3 totals 16 residues. The chain's CDR3 is CASSRTRESLKETQYF. CDR3 nucleotide sequence: TGTGCCAGCTCACGTACCCGGGAGAGTTTGAAGGAGACCCAGTACTTC.

This clonotype was found a few times. This rearrangement joins TRBV20-1 to TRBJ2-3; 12 bases are shared with TRBD2. Germline CDR1 and CDR2: DFQATT and SNEGSKA (reference sequence). The CDR3 has 16 residues. The V segment lost 2 bases and the J segment 7 bases; nucleotides outside the gene matches: 10. CDR3 loop: CSARFPSGGAHNTQYF. DNA of the CDR3: TGCAGTGCTAGATTCCCTAGCGGGGGGGCGCATAATACGCAGTATTTT.

The J gene is TRBJ2-3, the V gene TRBV20-1, with a tentative D call TRBD2 (5 bases). The CDR3 spans 17 residues. In germline, CDR1 is DFQATT, CDR2 SNEGSKA (reference sequence). V was clipped by 3 bases and J by 5 bases, with 24 bases between them. CDR3 residues: CSARPPAGVRMEDTQYF. Here the CDR3 DNA reads TGCAGTGCTAGGCCCCCCGCGGGCGTGCGTATGGAAGATACGCAGTATTTT.

V gene TRBV4-2 combines with J gene TRBJ1-1; possibly TRBD1 for D (5 bases). V was trimmed by 1 base and J by 5 bases, leaving 14 bases between them. The CDR3 spans 15 residues. Germline V gene sequence: CDR1 LGHNA, CDR2 YNFKEQ. In nucleotides, the CDR3 is TGTGCCAGCAGCCAAGTCTTACGGGAGGGGACTGAAGCTTTCTTT. It translates to CASSQVLREGTEAFF.

Regarding this clonotype: A much larger clonotype is one base distant, so this may be a read error. V usage is TRBV5-1 and J usage is TRBJ2-5, with 7 positions matching TRBD1. J lost 11 bases, V lost 6 bases, and 19 bases had no gene match. Per the germline V gene, CDR1 is SGHRS and CDR2 is YFSETQ. There are 15 residues in the CDR3. CDR3 DNA sequence: TGCGCCAGCACCTCGACAGGGCAAAACAACAATGGGCAGTACTTC. This translates into CASTSTGQNNNGQYF.

The table lists this clonotype with a few counts. CDR3 amino acids: CATSRVATGATNEKLFF. Written as DNA, the CDR3 is TGTGCCACCAGCAGAGTAGCCACAGGGGCAACTAATGAAAAACTGTTTTTT. The rearrangement joins TRBV15 to TRBJ1-4; the match to TRBD1 covers 7 bases. Germline V lookup: CDR1 LNHNV, CDR2 YYDKDF (reference sequence). The trim removed 1 base at V and 0 bases at J, leaving 5 bases unmatched. CDR3 length: 17 amino acids.

This clonotype was counted between two and nine times. J is TRBJ1-1 and V is TRBV7-2; tentative D call: TRBD1 (5 bases). The germline CDR1 and CDR2 sequences are SGHTA and FQGNSA. Between the trimmed V and J ends, which lost 0 bases and 5 bases, there was a span of 16 bases. The CDR3 has 16 amino acids. CDR3 DNA: TGTGCCAGCAGCTTAGCATCCGGGGGGGGTTATACTGAAGCTTTCTTT. Protein product: CASSLASGGGYTEAFF.

The CDR3 DNA follows: TGTGCCAGCAGTGGAGGACAGGGAGGCTACGAGCAGTACTTC. Translated: CASSGGQGGYEQYF. The chain employs TRBV6-6 and TRBJ2-7; TRBD1 agrees at 8 bases. Trimming took 5 bases from V and 3 from J; bases not matched to a gene: 6. This CDR3 comprises 14 residues. CDR1 and CDR2 (germline): MNHNY, SVGAGI (reference sequence).

This clonotype was detected ten times or more. This rearrangement joins TRBV4-3 to TRBJ2-5, with TRBD2 identical over 7 bases. The CDR3 contains 16 residues. Germline CDR1 reads LGHNA; CDR2 reads YSLEER. With 0 bases clipped from V and 3 bases from J, the junction kept 7 bases outside the gene matches. CDR3 residues: CASSQDLASGEETQYF. CDR3 coding DNA: TGCGCCAGCAGCCAAGATCTGGCTAGCGGTGAAGAGACCCAGTACTTC.

There are a few counts of this clonotype. The chain employs TRBV14 and TRBJ2-1, with 13 bases identical to TRBD2. The CDR3 is 20 amino acids. Per the germline V gene, CDR1 is SGHDN and CDR2 is FVKESK. The V and J ends lost 1 base and 4 bases, in that order; junction bases with no gene match: 13. CDR3 DNA: TGTGCCAGCAGCCAAGGGGGCCCTTCACTAGCGGGAGGGCCTTACAATGAGCAGTTCTTC. It codes for CASSQGGPSLAGGPYNEQFF.

This clonotype occurred many times. The genes are TRBV11-1 and TRBJ2-5; tentative D call: TRBD2 (7 bases). Germline values: CDR1 SGHAT, CDR2 FQDESV (reference sequence). V shed 6 bases and J shed 5 bases, with 31 bases lying between them. The CDR3 totals 19 residues. The CDR3 sequence: CASSVGQIAKRRGEETQYF. The CDR3 DNA reads TGTGCCAGCAGTGTAGGACAGATCGCGAAACGACGGGGGGAGGAGACCCAGTACTTC.

The V call is TRBV18, the J call TRBJ2-3; no clear D gene. The V and J ends lost 1 base and 2 bases respectively, with 10 bases between them. Germline CDR1 reads KGHSH; CDR2 reads LQKENI. This CDR3 has 15 amino acids. CDR3 sequence reads: CASSPHNGNTDTQYF. For the CDR3, the DNA is TGTGCCAGCTCACCACACAATGGTAACACAGATACGCAGTATTTT.

Here the CDR3 DNA reads TGTGCCAGCACCGGGACAGGTCGAGATACGCAGTTCTTC. Amino acids: CASTGTGRDTQFF. The chain is built from TRBV27 and TRBJ2-1; 8 bases line up with TRBD1. Germline CDR1 MNHEY, CDR2 SMNVEV (reference sequence). V was clipped by 7 bases and J by 12 bases; unmatched bases: 11. The CDR3 totals 13 residues.

For this clonotype: The limits of the CDR3 on the DNA are not certain, so only TCRdb's listed CDR3 is given. The V call is TRBV29-1, the J call TRBJ1-6; TRBD1 is the table's D call and was not checked against the DNA. Germline values: CDR1 SQVTM, CDR2 ANQGSEA. The CDR3 extends over 21 residues, inclusive of both ends. The CDR3 loop reads CSVRGNFRTDTQYFGPGTLHF.

This clonotype was seen more than once but under ten times. This chain links TRBV30 with TRBJ2-3; D unclear. The germline CDR1 and CDR2 sequences are GTSNPN and SVGIG (reference sequence). The length of the CDR3 is 11 residues. V was pared by 4 bases and J by 0 bases, with 2 bases between. The CDR3 coding sequence is TGTGCCTGGACTAGCACAGATACGCAGTATTTT. This gives the protein CAWTSTDTQYF. The entire variable domain, with the rest obtained from reference TRBV30 and TRBJ2-3, is as follows: SQTIHQWPATLVQPVGSPLSLECTVEGTSNPNLYWYRQAAGRGLQLLFYSVGIGQISSEVPQNLSASRPQDRQFILSSKKLLLSDSGFYLCAWTSTDTQYFGPGTRLTVL.

This clonotype was found a few times. The chain uses TRBV7-2 and TRBJ2-3; 7 bases agree with TRBD2. The CDR3 extends over 15 amino acids. The V gene's germline CDR1 is SGHTA and CDR2 FQGNSA. With 4 bases clipped from V and 5 bases from J, the junction kept 9 bases outside the gene matches. CDR3 coding DNA: TGTGCCAGCAGCTCAGGGACTACAAGGGGAGATACGCAGTATTTT. Translation gives CASSSGTTRGDTQYF.

The CDR3 bases are TGTGCCAGCAGTGTACAGGGGCGACCCCTTGTTGGGCAGTTCTTC. Protein product: CASSVQGRPLVGQFF. The chain is built from TRBV28 and TRBJ2-1; TRBD1 agrees at 7 bases. CDR1 MDHEN and CDR2 SYDVKM come from the germline V gene. There are 15 residues in the CDR3. V lost 5 bases, J lost 12 bases, and 16 bases stayed unmatched.

The chain carries TRBV7-2 and TRBJ2-5; a weak D match, TRBD2 (6 bases). There are 14 residues in the CDR3. Per germline, CDR1 SGHTA and CDR2 FQGNSA. The V end was cut by 1 base, the J end by 5 bases, with 11 bases between. As DNA, the CDR3 is TGTGCCAGCAGCTTAGGGGGGGACGCGGAGACCCAGTACTTC. This codes for CASSLGGDAETQYF.

V gene TRBV29-1 combines with J gene TRBJ2-5; D might be TRBD1 (5 bases). Trimming took 7 bases from V and 4 from J, leaving 19 bases between them. The CDR3 is made up of 14 amino acids. Germline V gene data show CDR1 as SQVTM and CDR2 as ANQGSEA. CDR3 in amino acids: CSAVGREIRETQYF. The CDR3 bases are TGCAGCGCTGTAGGCAGGGAAATTCGAGAGACCCAGTACTTC.

The rearrangement links TRBV29-1 to TRBJ2-7; 7 nucleotides agree with TRBD2. Trimming cost V 6 bases and J 5 bases; bases outside gene matches: 13. The CDR3 runs 14 residues. CDR1 SQVTM and CDR2 ANQGSEA come from the germline V gene. The CDR3, as DNA: TGCAGCGTATCTAGCGGCGGGGGTCGGGACGAGCAGTACTTC. This translates into CSVSSGGGRDEQYF.

The J gene is TRBJ1-6, the V gene TRBV12-3 or TRBV12-4; unclear D gene. Trimming cost V 6 bases and J 9 bases, with 15 bases left between them. This CDR3 is built from 14 residues. CDR3 amino acids: CASSRKGTGSPLHF. In DNA form, the CDR3 reads TGTGCCAGCAGCCGAAAGGGTACCGGTTCACCCCTCCACTTT.

In its sample, this clonotype was seen once. The CDR3 protein is CASNRLADGNIQYF. CDR3 sequence (DNA): TGTGCCAGCAACAGACTAGCGGACGGAAACATTCAGTACTTC. The chain has TRBV7-9 and TRBJ2-4, with 9 bases fitting TRBD2. V shed 7 bases, J shed 6 bases, and the junction held 7 bases outside the gene matches. In germline, CDR1 is SEHNR, CDR2 FQNEAQ (reference sequence). This CDR3 has 14 residues.

The chain couples TRBV10-3 to TRBJ1-3; D remains ambiguous. The V end was cut by 1 base, the J end by 0 bases, with 10 bases between. The germline gives CDR1 ENHRY, CDR2 SYGVKD. This CDR3 is built from 16 residues. The CDR3 reads CAISELAPRSGNTIYF. In nucleotides, the CDR3 is TGTGCCATCAGTGAGTTGGCCCCGCGCTCTGGAAACACCATATATTTT.

This sequence joins TRBV20-1 and TRBJ1-2; 8 nucleotides line up with TRBD1. The ends lost 3 bases at V and 2 bases at J; junction bases unmatched: 5. The CDR3 sequence is 14 residues long. Germline V gene data show CDR1 as DFQATT and CDR2 as SNEGSKA (reference sequence). CDR3 sequence reads: CSARPGQANYGYTF. CDR3 nucleotides: TGCAGTGCTAGGCCGGGACAGGCCAACTATGGCTACACCTTC.

In its sample, this clonotype was seen a few times. The chain has TRBV6-2 or TRBV6-3 and TRBJ2-3, with 7 bases that match TRBD2. The ends lost 7 bases at V and 4 bases at J; junction bases unmatched: 14. This CDR3 spans 16 amino acids. Germline V lookup: CDR1 MNHEY, CDR2 SVGEGT. The CDR3 is CASNREGAGFADTQYF. The CDR3 DNA sequence: TGTGCCAGCAACCGGGAAGGAGCGGGATTCGCAGATACGCAGTATTTT.

This clonotype turned up a few times. The CDR3 DNA reads TGTGCCAGCAGCCAACCCGCCCTGAGTCGGGGCTACACCTTC. Its translation: CASSQPALSRGYTF. The chain couples TRBV13 to TRBJ1-2; D is undetermined. From germline, CDR1 is PRHDT and CDR2 FYEKMQ (reference sequence). Trimming left V 5 bases short and J 8 bases short, with 18 bases between. The length of the CDR3 is 14 residues. Full variable domain (outside the CDR3, taken from reference TRBV13 and TRBJ1-2): AAGVIQSPRHLIKEKRETATLKCYPIPRHDTVYWYQQGPGQDPQFLISFYEKMQSDKGSIPDRFSAQQFSDYHSELNMSSLELGDSALYFCASSQPALSRGYTFGSGTRLTVV.

This sequence joins TRBV25-1 and TRBJ2-7, with D uncertain. The CDR3 has 13 residues. V was pared by 6 bases and J by 7 bases, with 16 bases between. Per germline, CDR1 MGHDK and CDR2 SYGVNS. CDR3 sequence: CASRENLDNEQYF. In nucleotides, the CDR3 is TGTGCCAGCAGGGAAAACCTAGACAATGAGCAGTACTTC.

The rearrangement links TRBV20-1 to TRBJ2-5, with 9 bases that match TRBD1. The end of the DNA fits TRBJ2-7 better, so the J call may be wrong. CDR1 DFQATT and CDR2 SNEGSKA come from the germline V gene (reference sequence). The CDR3 is 15 residues long. CDR3 nucleotides: TGCAGTGCTAGAGATCATTTCGGGACAGGGACCGAGCAGTACTTC. Protein product: CSARDHFGTGTEQYF.

The chain joins TRBV7-2 to TRBJ2-1, with 7 bases matching TRBD1. Per germline, CDR1 SGHTA and CDR2 FQGNSA. After removal of 5 bases from V and 7 bases from J, the junction contained 11 bases not matched to a gene. This CDR3 region has 15 residues. The CDR3 spells CASSTARTGENEQFF. CDR3 sequence (DNA): TGTGCCAGCAGCACGGCACGGACAGGAGAGAATGAGCAGTTCTTC.

This clonotype was seen a few times. This CDR3 is CASRRSLYNEQYF. CDR3 nucleotides: TGTGCCAGCAGACGGTCACTCTACAATGAGCAGTACTTC. The V call is TRBV7-2, the J call TRBJ2-4; D not resolved. The CDR3 spans 13 residues. Trimming stripped 6 bases from V and 13 bases from J, with 19 bases between. Germline lookup yields CDR1 SGHTA and CDR2 FQGNSA.

The rearrangement joins TRBV6-5 to TRBJ2-6, with D unresolved. Germline CDR1 MNHEY, CDR2 SVGAGI. Deletions cut 3 bases from V and 1 base from J, with 13 bases between. The CDR3 consists of 17 residues. CDR3 coding DNA: TGTGCCAGCAGTTATGGTACAACGGCGTCTGGGGCCAACGTCCTGACTTTC. It yields the protein CASSYGTTASGANVLTF.